The 16 T cell receptor beta chains reported below all come from one sample, sequenced in a study of blood T cell repertoires in COVID-19. Assay used: immunoSEQ multiplex PCR; TCRdb lists only in-frame clones, some missing. The top ten hold 2% to 3% of the sample, which has fewer than 350,000 clones, about 85% seen once. Sample: PBMCs or T cells enriched from blood (not recorded which). These receptors all come from a woman between 45 and 65 years old who had recovered from COVID-19.

The J gene is TRBJ2-7, the V gene TRBV6-2 or TRBV6-3; 9 bases align to TRBD2. The J segment lost 3 bases and the V segment lost 0 bases, leaving 6 bases of the junction unmatched. The germline V gene has CDR1 MNHEY and CDR2 SVGEGT. The CDR3 sequence is 16 residues long. This chain's CDR3 is CASSYSSRAGGYEQYF. The CDR3 DNA is TGTGCCAGCAGTTACTCGAGCCGAGCGGGAGGCTACGAGCAGTACTTC.

The chain recombines TRBV4-1 with TRBJ1-2; 10 bases are shared with TRBD1. V shed 4 bases and J 8 bases; nucleotides not matched to a gene: 13. The CDR3 sequence is 16 residues long. Germline CDR1 is MGHRA and CDR2 is YSYEKL. The CDR3 here is CASSPPFGGQGLGYTF. The CDR3 nucleotides read TGCGCCAGCAGCCCTCCCTTCGGGGGACAGGGGCTCGGCTACACCTTC.

V is TRBV12-5 and J is TRBJ2-1; D may be TRBD2 (5 bases). V gave up 4 bases and J gave up 8 bases, with 12 bases separating them. This CDR3 spans 13 amino acids. Germline loops: CDR1 LGHNT, CDR2 FRNRAP. In nucleotides, the CDR3 is TGTGCTAGTGGTTCCCCTAGCAGCGATGAGCAGTTCTTC. As protein: CASGSPSSDEQFF. The variable domain in full, with the rest retrieved from reference TRBV12-5 and TRBJ2-1, is DARVTQTPRHKVTEMGQEVTMRCQPILGHNTVFWYRQTMMQGLELLAYFRNRAPLDDSGMPKDRFSAEMPDATLATLKIQPSEPRDSAVYFCASGSPSSDEQFFGPGTRLTVL.

The chain combines TRBV3-1 (or the pseudogene TRBV3-2) with TRBJ1-6; D possibly corresponds to TRBD1 (5 bases). CDR3 length: 15 residues. Looked up from germline, CDR1 is LGHDT and CDR2 is YNNKEL (reference sequence). Trimming stripped 3 bases from V and 8 bases from J, with 14 bases between. CDR3 protein: CASSHGGVVDSPLHF. DNA for the CDR3: TGTGCCAGCAGCCACGGGGGGGTGGTGGATTCACCCCTCCACTTT.

The chain employs TRBV7-9 and TRBJ2-5; tentatively, D is TRBD2 (6 bases). V dropped 5 bases and J dropped 1 base, with 11 bases sitting between them. Germline lookup yields CDR1 SEHNR and CDR2 FQNEAQ (reference sequence). This CDR3 contains 14 residues. The CDR3 region is CASSPGGIQETQYF. The CDR3, as DNA: TGTGCCAGCAGCCCCGGAGGGATCCAAGAGACCCAGTACTTC.

The chain uses TRBV2 and TRBJ1-5, with no clear D. The CDR3 totals 12 residues. Trimming left V 5 bases short and J 7 bases short, with 9 bases between. Per germline, CDR1 SNHLY and CDR2 FYNNEI. The CDR3 loop reads CASSSTRQPQHF. Written as DNA, the CDR3 is TGTGCCAGCAGTTCCACGAGGCAGCCCCAGCATTTT.

The rearrangement joins TRBV6-6 to TRBJ1-2; a possible D gene is TRBD1 (6 bases). This CDR3 spans 14 amino acids. Per germline, CDR1 MNHNY and CDR2 SVGAGI (reference sequence). Trimming removed 4 bases from V and 8 bases from J, with 17 bases in between. The CDR3 loop reads CASSSFRGSGGYTF. CDR3 coding DNA: TGTGCCAGCAGTTCATTCAGGGGCTCGGGCGGCTACACCTTC.

The chain uses TRBV5-4 and TRBJ2-2, with TRBD1 matching 7 bases. The CDR3 has 15 amino acids. After removal of 2 bases from V and 2 bases from J, the junction contained 3 bases not matched to a gene. In germline, CDR1 is SGHNT, CDR2 YYREEE (reference sequence). CDR3 coding DNA: TGTGCCAGCAGCTTCCGGGACAGAAACACCGGGGAGCTGTTTTTT. Amino acid sequence: CASSFRDRNTGELFF.

This clone was picked up a small number of times. The chain links TRBV7-2 to TRBJ2-1, with 11 bases that match TRBD2. The CDR3 consists of 14 residues. The V gene end was trimmed by 5 bases and the J gene end by 7 bases; junction bases not matched to a gene: 4. The germline V gene has CDR1 SGHTA and CDR2 FQGNSA. The CDR3 reads CASSLRLAGNEQFF. CDR3 nucleotides: TGTGCCAGCAGCCTAAGACTAGCGGGGAATGAGCAGTTCTTC.

The V gene is TRBV5-1, the J gene TRBJ1-1; possible D gene TRBD1, 6 bases. Trimming shortened V by 0 bases and J by 2 bases, and 8 bases separated the two germline ends. The germline V gene has CDR1 SGHRS and CDR2 YFSETQ. The CDR3 sequence is 14 residues long. The CDR3 loop is CASSLGTDNTEAFF. The CDR3 nucleotides are TGCGCCAGCAGCTTGGGGACAGACAACACTGAAGCTTTCTTT.

The sample holds one count of this clone. The J gene is TRBJ2-1, the V gene TRBV7-3, with D perhaps TRBD2 (5 bases). Germline-derived CDR1 and CDR2 are SGHTA and FQGTGA. The V end lost 1 base, the J end lost 4 bases, and 11 bases lay between the germline ends. CDR3 length equals 15 residues. In DNA form, the CDR3 reads TGTGCCAGCAGCTTAATGGGCGGGCTTTACAATGAGCAGTTCTTC. This encodes CASSLMGGLYNEQFF.

J is TRBJ1-3 and V is TRBV6-5, with unresolved D. The CDR3 spans 13 residues. The V gene's germline CDR1 is MNHEY and CDR2 SVGAGI. Trimming left V 2 bases short and J 4 bases short, with 6 bases between. CDR3 protein: CASSYSDGNTIYF. CDR3 DNA: TGTGCCAGCAGTTACAGCGACGGAAACACCATATATTTT.

The chain carries TRBV5-1 and TRBJ1-2; tentative D call: TRBD1 (6 bases). Trimming stripped 0 bases from V and 4 bases from J, with 16 bases between. The germline CDR1 and CDR2 sequences are SGHRS and YFSETQ. The CDR3 sequence is 16 residues long. The CDR3 here is CASSLESRGAGYGYTF. The CDR3 region has the DNA TGCGCCAGCAGCTTGGAATCCCGGGGGGCCGGCTATGGCTACACCTTC.

The V gene is TRBV20-1, the J gene TRBJ1-2; D not resolved. Trimming shortened V by 5 bases and J by 8 bases, and 12 bases separated the two germline ends. In germline, CDR1 is DFQATT, CDR2 SNEGSKA (reference sequence). This CDR3 is 11 amino acids long. Here the CDR3 DNA reads TGCAGTGCTGTCGGGGTCAACGGCTACACCTTC. Translated, it gives CSAVGVNGYTF.

This chain uses TRBV2 with TRBJ1-4; 7 bases are shared with TRBD1. This CDR3 has 15 amino acids. The germline gives CDR1 SNHLY, CDR2 FYNNEI. J was trimmed by 2 bases and V by 4 bases; bases with no gene match: 4. CDR3 loop: CASSGQQGTNEKLFF. For the CDR3, the DNA is TGTGCCAGCAGTGGGCAACAGGGGACTAATGAAAAACTGTTTTTT.

The V and J genes are TRBV18 and TRBJ2-5; a possible D gene is TRBD2 (5 bases). Germline V gene data show CDR1 as KGHSH and CDR2 as LQKENI. V was pared by 2 bases and J by 5 bases, with 9 bases between. The CDR3 loop spans 13 amino acids. Written as DNA, the CDR3 is TGTGCCAGCTCACCAGCTCTAGCCGAGACCCAGTACTTC. Translated, it gives CASSPALAETQYF.